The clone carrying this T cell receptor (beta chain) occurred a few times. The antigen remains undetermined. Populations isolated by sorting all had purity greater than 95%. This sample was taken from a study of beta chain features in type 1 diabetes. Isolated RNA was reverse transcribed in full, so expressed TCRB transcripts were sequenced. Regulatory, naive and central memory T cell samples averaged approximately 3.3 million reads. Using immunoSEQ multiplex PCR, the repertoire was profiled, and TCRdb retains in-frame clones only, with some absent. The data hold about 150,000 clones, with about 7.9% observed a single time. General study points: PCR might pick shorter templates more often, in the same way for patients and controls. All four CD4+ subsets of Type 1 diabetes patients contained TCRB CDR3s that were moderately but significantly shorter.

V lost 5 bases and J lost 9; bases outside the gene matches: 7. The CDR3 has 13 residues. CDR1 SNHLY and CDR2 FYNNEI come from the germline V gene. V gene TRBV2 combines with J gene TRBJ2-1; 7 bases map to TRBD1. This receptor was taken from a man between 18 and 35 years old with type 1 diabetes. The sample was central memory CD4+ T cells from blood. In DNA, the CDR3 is TGTGCCAGCAGTCCCACAGGGGCCCCTGAGCAGTTCTTC. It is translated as CASSPTGAPEQFF.